The text below deals with one T cell receptor (beta chain). The table lists this clone with a few counts. Its antigen specificity is not known. Base qualities are not at hand, and no much larger clone is one base apart. The cohort comprised 670 or so healthy bone marrow donors. At the time of sampling, every cohort member was nominally healthy, though immune exposures that went unrecorded were likely present. The donor was CMV seropositive and belonged to the group of 270 or so seropositive cohort members. Every donor gave a peripheral blood sample, and the peripheral blood mononuclear cells from that sample were used for TCR beta sequencing. Genomic DNA was extracted from the blood cell samples with the Qiagen DNeasy Blood Extraction Kit. Libraries were constructed by the immunoSEQ multiplex PCR assay. The multiplex PCR relied on a mix of 60 forward primers for TCR Vbeta segments and 13 reverse primers for TCR Jbeta segments. The CDR3 region of rearranged TCR beta genes was amplified from genomic DNA with a multiplex PCR assay. Amplified TCR beta libraries were sequenced as 87-base-pair reads on the Illumina HiSeq System. The paper's processing steps were these. A later analysis tallied roughly 78 million unique TCR beta chains across the 700 or so repertoires, and some 12 million of those chains were shared by two or more donors. Raw reads were error-corrected and collapsed into unique sequences with a nearest-neighbor algorithm that merged closely related sequences to remove PCR and sequencing errors. V, D and J gene segments were assigned by aligning CDR3 sequences to IMGT reference sequences. For a sequence to be retained, a match of at least six nucleotides to both a V gene segment and a J gene segment was required. A rearrangement counted as productive if the CDR3 had no stop codons and remained in frame with V and J, and every other rearrangement counted as non-productive. Following IMGT convention, CDR3 was defined as the stretch from the second conserved V-encoded cysteine to the conserved J-encoded phenylalanine. The earlier analysis of some 580 of the donors excluded any sequence lacking an unambiguous match to a single V gene segment. An earlier analysis of fewer than 650 of the donors classified V segments as functional when productive rearrangements were above 56.7% and as segregating when the standard deviation between donors was above 5%. A statistical classification framework was built for diagnosing cytomegalovirus status from the catalog of TCR beta chain sequences. In a later analysis, V and J genes were assigned by comparing TCR nucleotide sequences against IMGT/GENE-DB human TR gene sequences. In a later analysis, CDR3 sequences and most-parsimonious VDJ recombination scenarios were assigned using the TCRdist pipeline. In a later analysis, each TCR beta chain was defined by its CDR3 amino acid sequence together with its V-gene family, and reads without a unique V-gene family were excluded. In a later analysis, 450 to 600 highly shared, low-generation-probability nucleotide sequences were removed to address suspected cross-contamination and a sequencing artifact. A later analysis calculated a clonal expansion index for each public chain from normalized within-repertoire ranks of inferred template counts. In a later analysis, generation probabilities were computed with a VDJ recombination model fitted to out-of-frame rearrangements, and the resulting probabilities were checked against IGoR. In a later analysis, TCR-TCR, TCR-HLA and TCR-CMV co-occurrence was scored with hypergeometric tests, and a repertoire-size bias correction was applied to TCR pairs. To estimate false discovery rates, a later analysis permuted the HLA or CMV assignments 20 times. A later analysis grouped co-occurring TCRs with DBSCAN, adding TCRdist sequence similarity when clustering within HLA-allele-positive subsets. Co-occurrence clustering excluded repertoires with fewer than 30,000 or more than 120,000 public chains, plus five with anomalous nucleotide sharing. TCRdb mirrors the immuneACCESS table, restricted to in-frame sequences. Some clones are absent from its copies; in checked studies, under half trace to an unresolved V gene, and the reason for the others is unknown. The V and J calls and clone size were taken over from that table, and D and trimming were inferred from the DNA. Within this sample are approximately 140,000 clones, with roughly 80% of them counted one time only. Roughly an eighth of the sample goes to the ten largest clones.

The record originates from a study of cytomegalovirus exposure and HLA in healthy donors (dated by TCRdb to the late 2010s). At the level of the whole study: In an earlier analysis of some 550 of the donors, around 290 Gb of sequence data and 95 million to 130 million unique TCR beta sequences from some 170 million T cells were reported. In the later analysis, no new phenotypic data were used to find candidate immune exposures; instead, reliance was placed on TCR beta sequences and their occurrence across donors. HLA typing included class I and class II loci at four-digit resolution. Along with the 666-subject first cohort, a separate validation cohort of over 90 different subjects was used. The study combined high-throughput TCR immunosequencing, statistical association of individual TCRs with disease status, and machine learning to predict cytomegalovirus infection status. Donor age, sex, ethnicity and CMV serostatus were compiled alongside the repertoire data. The number of typed donors differed by locus: roughly 629-640 for A, B, C, DRB1 and DQB1; roughly 510 for DQA1; 606 for DPA1; and some 450 for DPB1. An earlier analysis of around 580 of the donors used high-throughput TCR beta sequencing to judge whether each TCR beta V gene segment behaved as functional or pseudogenic. The study used immunosequencing to profile the T cell repertoires of several hundred subjects and linked those repertoires to cytomegalovirus serostatus. Among almost 400 genotyped donors of the cohort, an average of about 240,000 unique TCR beta nucleotide sequences were sequenced per donor, roughly 20% of them non-productive. In a later genetic analysis, genome-wide SNP genotypes for about three fifths of the roughly 670 donors were used, and that subset was treated as a discovery cohort. In a later analysis, previously published TCR beta repertoires from several hundred donors were re-analyzed and high-resolution HLA genotyping was added so that TCR occurrence patterns could be studied. The study aimed to test whether cataloging public T cell receptors could reveal signatures of past pathogen exposure. An early release covering 550 to 650 HLA-typed donors comprised approximately 290 gigabases of sequencing data and 85 million to 100 million unique TCR sequences. About 5 DR-DQ haplotypes were handled as single units for association and clustering, since linkage in the cohort was strong. All discovery cohort repertoires had been generated on a single sequencing platform. The genetic ancestry cluster associated with self-reported Caucasian donors included roughly four fifths of the roughly 390 genotyped donors. Study-wide findings and limitations: Compared with the approximately 670-donor mean, donors in an Asian-associated ancestry cluster had fewer N-insertions in productive TCRs, according to a later genetic analysis. The authors suggested that the approach could potentially be generalized to other disease states and immunological phenotypes. Most TCR sequences were observed very rarely across donors, whereas some public TCRs were present in many individuals. Linkage disequilibrium might explain the correlated functional status among segregating V segments, but an unknown experimental factor could not be ruled out. Only TCR beta chains were sequenced in this cohort, and the absence of alpha or paired-chain data limited detectable features. A further reported finding was that TCR beta sequences accurately predicted the HLA-A and HLA-B alleles for most subjects in the first cohort. Broadly in line with IMGT annotations, most TCR beta V segments showed up in productive rearrangements about 87% or about 30% of the time in an earlier analysis of several hundred of the donors. Sequencing depth was assumed to be roughly uniform across donors in the presence/absence analyses, though that assumption may not hold. In a later analysis, TCR association rates were found to vary across HLA loci, with the most associated TCRs seen for DRB1 alleles and the fewest for HLA-C alleles. A later analysis associated 16,951 TCR beta sequences with specific HLA alleles at a false discovery rate of 0.05. A total of 150 to 200 TCR beta chains were listed by the study as associated with cytomegalovirus. A cluster of highly shared sequence variants was judged likely to be a technical artifact of the sequencing pipeline. A few of the identified cytomegalovirus-associated TCR beta chains were confirmed in vitro to be specific for cytomegalovirus antigens. Assigning TCR associations to individual alleles was difficult when HLA alleles, especially DR and DQ, strongly co-occurred. Several of the top co-occurrence clusters appeared to be linked to parvovirus B19, influenza, CMV and Epstein-Barr virus, according to a later analysis. Because the 87-base-pair reads could not distinguish some IMGT-functional V segments, including TRBV6-2 and TRBV6-3, those segments were excluded. In both the original and validation cohorts, the classifier was reported to diagnose cytomegalovirus status with high specificity and sensitivity. An association between a missense DCLRE1C variant and V-gene and J-gene trimming of TCR beta chains was found in a later genetic analysis and replicated in an independent cohort. A later analysis found that HLA-associated TCR beta chains were more clonally expanded and had lower generation probabilities than equally common non-associated chains. For the cohort, immune exposure information was limited to CMV serostatus. Seventeen rarely observed V segments, including chromosome 9 orphons, were excluded from the earlier analysis of almost 600 of the donors because counts were too low. Because some donors lacked HLA typing at each locus, the association tests relied only on the typed subset. Most CMV-associated TCR beta chains appeared to be HLA-restricted in a later analysis, and the HLA associations seemed to be driven largely by CMV exposure.

The germline V gene sets CDR1 to SGHTA and CDR2 to FQGNSA. Taken from cysteine to phenylalanine, the CDR3 has 14 residues. Only the CDR3 portion is preserved as DNA: 42 bases, with reading frame beginning at the first base. V ends up 11 bases short and J 4 bases short, with an unmatched junction base count of 8. This TCR came from a man aged 40-50 years in good health and CMV-seropositive. The receptor chain draws on TRBV7-2 and TRBJ2-3, with 11 central nucleotides matching TRBD2. The sample was PBMCs. The nucleotides are TGTGCCTTTCCCCTAGCGGGAGGTTCAGATACGCAGTATTTT. Its protein is CAFPLAGGSDTQYF.